A selection of T cell receptor beta chains follows, all from one sample in a study of shared clonotypes between healthy human individuals. Method: immunoSEQ multiplex PCR; TCRdb's copy keeps in-frame clones and lacks some. The sample lists fewer than 600,000 clones; roughly 80% were seen once. What was sequenced was PBMCs. These receptors were collected from a woman aged 40 to 55 in good health. Some clones in this sample may be carry-over from other donors' samples. The conserved cysteine and the conserved F or W are not part of the CDR3 here. Fields, in order: CDR3 length, J gene, V gene, D gene, CDR3 protein. A D gene is named only where the DNA matches it firmly.

CDR3 length: 11; J gene: TRBJ2-7; V gene: TRBV11-2; D gene: NA; CDR3 protein: ASSNPSSYEQY
CDR3 length: 13; J gene: TRBJ2-5; V gene: TRBV7-9; D gene: NA; CDR3 protein: ASSRVGQSQETQY
CDR3 length: 12; J gene: TRBJ2-7; V gene: TRBV5-4; D gene: NA; CDR3 protein: ASSSKTSNDEQY
CDR3 length: 12; J gene: TRBJ2-5; V gene: TRBV6-6; D gene: NA; CDR3 protein: ASTLPGFEETQY
CDR3 length: 13; J gene: TRBJ2-7; V gene: TRBV4-3; D gene: NA; CDR3 protein: ASSQDWGSGYEQY
CDR3 length: 10; J gene: TRBJ2-7; V gene: TRBV27; D gene: NA; CDR3 protein: ASREKSYEQY
CDR3 length: 12; J gene: TRBJ2-7; V gene: TRBV28; D gene: NA; CDR3 protein: ASSYHSVTYEQY
CDR3 length: 14; J gene: TRBJ2-2; V gene: TRBV7-9; D gene: TRBD1; CDR3 protein: ASSHHRGGNTGELF
CDR3 length: 13; J gene: TRBJ2-7; V gene: TRBV7-2; D gene: NA; CDR3 protein: ASSLEAGPDYEQY
CDR3 length: 10; J gene: TRBJ2-5; V gene: TRBV11-1; D gene: NA; CDR3 protein: ASSPRLETQY
CDR3 length: 14; J gene: TRBJ1-2; V gene: TRBV18; D gene: TRBD1; CDR3 protein: ASSRSPDRAEDGYT
CDR3 length: 10; J gene: TRBJ2-7; V gene: TRBV7-7; D gene: TRBD1; CDR3 protein: ASSPGTGEQY
CDR3 length: 7; J gene: TRBJ2-1; V gene: TRBV29-1; D gene: NA; CDR3 protein: SDLLEQF
CDR3 length: 12; J gene: TRBJ2-7; V gene: TRBV7-8; D gene: TRBD2; CDR3 protein: ASSLVGRASEQY
CDR3 length: 13; J gene: TRBJ2-7; V gene: TRBV18; D gene: NA; CDR3 protein: ASSPLGTDPYEQY
CDR3 length: 15; J gene: TRBJ2-7; V gene: TRBV28; D gene: TRBD2; CDR3 protein: ASNPLGMGSGSYEQY
CDR3 length: 12; J gene: TRBJ2-7; V gene: TRBV19; D gene: TRBD1; CDR3 protein: ASSMGTGQYEQY
CDR3 length: 15; J gene: TRBJ2-6; V gene: TRBV2; D gene: TRBD2; CDR3 protein: ASCLAGGVSGANVLT
CDR3 length: 12; J gene: TRBJ2-2; V gene: TRBV30; D gene: NA; CDR3 protein: AWSQTGLTGELF
CDR3 length: 10; J gene: TRBJ2-1; V gene: TRBV6-5; D gene: NA; CDR3 protein: ASGWRSNEQF
CDR3 length: 12; J gene: TRBJ2-2; V gene: TRBV5-1; D gene: TRBD1; CDR3 protein: ASRTGGLTGELF
CDR3 length: 14; J gene: TRBJ2-7; V gene: TRBV6-6; D gene: NA; CDR3 protein: ASSPRQHAGNYEQY
CDR3 length: 13; J gene: TRBJ2-1; V gene: TRBV7-9; D gene: NA; CDR3 protein: ASSLAGMSSAEQF
CDR3 length: 13; J gene: TRBJ2-2; V gene: TRBV2; D gene: NA; CDR3 protein: ASSALRVHTGELF
CDR3 length: 12; J gene: TRBJ1-2; V gene: TRBV27; D gene: NA; CDR3 protein: ASSFALGFTGYT
CDR3 length: 15; J gene: TRBJ2-1; V gene: TRBV6-1; D gene: TRBD2; CDR3 protein: ASSEAPTSGAYNEQF
CDR3 length: 11; J gene: TRBJ1-5; V gene: TRBV29-1; D gene: NA; CDR3 protein: SVVLGGNQPQH
CDR3 length: 13; J gene: TRBJ2-7; V gene: TRBV6-5; D gene: TRBD2; CDR3 protein: ASSYRREGAYEQY
CDR3 length: 11; J gene: TRBJ1-5; V gene: TRBV11-1; D gene: NA; CDR3 protein: ASSPELGQPQH
CDR3 length: 13; J gene: NA; V gene: TRBV7-2; D gene: NA; CDR3 protein: ASSLGLSYSYEQY
CDR3 length: 11; J gene: TRBJ2-5; V gene: TRBV4-2; D gene: NA; CDR3 protein: ASSQVEEETQY
CDR3 length: 11; J gene: TRBJ2-7; V gene: TRBV6-1; D gene: NA; CDR3 protein: ASTRAASYEQY
CDR3 length: 12; J gene: TRBJ2-5; V gene: TRBV19; D gene: NA; CDR3 protein: ASSPSGVSETQY
CDR3 length: 15; J gene: TRBJ1-5; V gene: TRBV6-1; D gene: NA; CDR3 protein: ASSEMAPRVGNQPQH
CDR3 length: 13; J gene: TRBJ2-7; V gene: TRBV18; D gene: NA; CDR3 protein: ASSPDGGPHYEQY
CDR3 length: 15; J gene: TRBJ2-5; V gene: TRBV5-1; D gene: NA; CDR3 protein: ASSSQPRGAGEETQY
CDR3 length: 12; J gene: TRBJ2-2; V gene: TRBV2; D gene: NA; CDR3 protein: ASSEGRSTGELF
CDR3 length: 11; J gene: TRBJ2-7; V gene: TRBV18; D gene: NA; CDR3 protein: ASSRGREYEQY
CDR3 length: 12; J gene: TRBJ2-7; V gene: TRBV11-2; D gene: NA; CDR3 protein: ASSQRVWDYEQY
CDR3 length: 12; J gene: TRBJ2-3; V gene: TRBV28; D gene: TRBD2; CDR3 protein: ASRPGGGSDTQY
CDR3 length: 13; J gene: TRBJ1-5; V gene: TRBV28; D gene: NA; CDR3 protein: ASSLFTGYNQPQH
CDR3 length: 13; J gene: TRBJ2-3; V gene: TRBV7-3; D gene: TRBD2; CDR3 protein: ASSSLAGGTDTQY
CDR3 length: 18; J gene: TRBJ2-3; V gene: TRBV29-1; D gene: TRBD2; CDR3 protein: SVAYQGLAGSLISTDTQY
CDR3 length: 13; J gene: TRBJ1-2; V gene: TRBV7-3; D gene: TRBD1; CDR3 protein: ASSGTDRGTYGYT
CDR3 length: 15; J gene: TRBJ1-1; V gene: TRBV4-1; D gene: NA; CDR3 protein: ASRPWGTKSRNTEAF
CDR3 length: 11; J gene: TRBJ1-2; V gene: TRBV7-3; D gene: NA; CDR3 protein: ASSPQHLYGYT
CDR3 length: 11; J gene: TRBJ1-3; V gene: TRBV4-1; D gene: NA; CDR3 protein: ASSRYSGNTIY
CDR3 length: 13; J gene: TRBJ2-5; V gene: TRBV4-1; D gene: NA; CDR3 protein: ASSQGGRAQETQY
CDR3 length: 10; J gene: TRBJ2-1; V gene: TRBV2; D gene: TRBD2; CDR3 protein: ASSSGRTEQF
CDR3 length: 14; J gene: TRBJ2-3; V gene: TRBV7-2; D gene: TRBD2; CDR3 protein: ASSLGLAGGKDTQY
CDR3 length: 14; J gene: TRBJ1-4; V gene: TRBV7-2; D gene: TRBD1; CDR3 protein: ASSPAGDRRYEKLF
CDR3 length: 13; J gene: TRBJ1-5; V gene: TRBV28; D gene: NA; CDR3 protein: ASSLRRVGNQPQH
CDR3 length: 14; J gene: TRBJ2-3; V gene: TRBV5-1; D gene: TRBD1; CDR3 protein: ASNPLSGQAADTQY
CDR3 length: 15; J gene: TRBJ2-3; V gene: TRBV30; D gene: TRBD2; CDR3 protein: AWSVLRTSGNTDTQY